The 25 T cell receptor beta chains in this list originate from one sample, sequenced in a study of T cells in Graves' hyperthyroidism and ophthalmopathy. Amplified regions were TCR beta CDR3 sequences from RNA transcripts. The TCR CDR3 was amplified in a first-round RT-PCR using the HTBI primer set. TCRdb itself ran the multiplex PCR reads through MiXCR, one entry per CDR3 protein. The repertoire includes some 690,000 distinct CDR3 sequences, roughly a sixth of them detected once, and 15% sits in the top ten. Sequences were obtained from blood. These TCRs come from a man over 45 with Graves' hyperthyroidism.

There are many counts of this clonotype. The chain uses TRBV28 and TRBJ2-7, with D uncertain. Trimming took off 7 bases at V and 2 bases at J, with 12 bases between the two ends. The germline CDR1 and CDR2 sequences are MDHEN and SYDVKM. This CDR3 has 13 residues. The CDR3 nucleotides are TGTGCCAGCAATGGCAAGGTCACCTACGAGCAGTACTTC. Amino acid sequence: CASNGKVTYEQYF. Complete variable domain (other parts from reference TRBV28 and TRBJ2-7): DVKVTQSSRYLVKRTGEKVFLECVQDMDHENMFWYRQDPGLGLRLIYFSYDVKMKEKGDIPEGYSVSREKKERFSLILESASTNQTSMYLCASNGKVTYEQYFGPGTRLTVT.

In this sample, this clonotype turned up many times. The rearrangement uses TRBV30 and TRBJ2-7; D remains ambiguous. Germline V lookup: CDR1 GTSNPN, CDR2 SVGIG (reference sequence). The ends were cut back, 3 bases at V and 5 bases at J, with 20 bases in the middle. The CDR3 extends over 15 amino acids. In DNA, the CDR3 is TGTGCCTGGAGGCCCTGGGGATTAACTGGGGACGAGCAGTACTTC. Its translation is CAWRPWGLTGDEQYF.

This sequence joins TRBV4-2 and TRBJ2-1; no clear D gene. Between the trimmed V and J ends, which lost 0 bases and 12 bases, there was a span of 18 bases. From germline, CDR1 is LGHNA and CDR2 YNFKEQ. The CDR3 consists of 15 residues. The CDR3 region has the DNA TGTGCCAGCAGCCAAGATGTGGGATCTAGGAGAGGGCAGTTCTTC. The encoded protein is CASSQDVGSRRGQFF.

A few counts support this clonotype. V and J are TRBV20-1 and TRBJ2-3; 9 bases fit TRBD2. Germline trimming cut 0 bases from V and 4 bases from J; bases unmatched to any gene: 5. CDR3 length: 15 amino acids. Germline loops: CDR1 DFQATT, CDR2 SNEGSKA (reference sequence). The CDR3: CSARDLAGAPDTQYF. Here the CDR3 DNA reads TGCAGTGCTAGAGATTTAGCGGGAGCGCCAGATACGCAGTATTTT.

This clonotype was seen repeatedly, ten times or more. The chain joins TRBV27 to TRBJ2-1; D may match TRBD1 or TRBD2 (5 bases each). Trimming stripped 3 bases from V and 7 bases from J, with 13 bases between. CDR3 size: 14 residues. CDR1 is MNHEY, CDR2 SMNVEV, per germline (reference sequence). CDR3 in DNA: TGTGCCAGCAGTTTTACCGGGGCCTTTAATGAGCAGTTCTTC. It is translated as CASSFTGAFNEQFF.

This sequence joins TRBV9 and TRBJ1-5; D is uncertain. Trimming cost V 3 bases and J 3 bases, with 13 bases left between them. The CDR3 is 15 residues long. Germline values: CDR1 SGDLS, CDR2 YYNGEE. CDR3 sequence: CASSGPLEPNQPQHF. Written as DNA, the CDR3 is TGTGCCAGCAGCGGCCCCTTGGAGCCCAATCAGCCCCAGCATTTT.

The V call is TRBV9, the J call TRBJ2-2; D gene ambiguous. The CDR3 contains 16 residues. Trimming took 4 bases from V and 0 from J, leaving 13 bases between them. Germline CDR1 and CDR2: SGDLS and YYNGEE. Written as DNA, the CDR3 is TGTGCCAGCAGCATTAGGCCCCCACCGAACACCGGGGAGCTGTTTTTT. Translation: CASSIRPPPNTGELFF.

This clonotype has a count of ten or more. CDR3 protein: CASSLWEGQPQHF. The DNA for the CDR3 is TGTGCCAGCAGTTTATGGGAGGGCCAGCCCCAGCATTTT. The genes are TRBV28 and TRBJ1-5; no definite D call. Germline loops: CDR1 MDHEN, CDR2 SYDVKM. Trimming cost V 0 bases and J 7 bases, with 7 bases left between them. The CDR3 sequence is 13 residues long. Looking up the rest from reference TRBV28 and TRBJ1-5 gives the full variable domain: DVKVTQSSRYLVKRTGEKVFLECVQDMDHENMFWYRQDPGLGLRLIYFSYDVKMKEKGDIPEGYSVSREKKERFSLILESASTNQTSMYLCASSLWEGQPQHFGDGTRLSIL.

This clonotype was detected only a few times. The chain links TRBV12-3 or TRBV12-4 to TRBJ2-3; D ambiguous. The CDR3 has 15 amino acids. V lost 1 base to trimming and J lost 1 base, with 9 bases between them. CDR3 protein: CASSLEGKGTDTQYF. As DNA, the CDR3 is TGTGCCAGCAGTTTAGAAGGGAAAGGCACAGATACGCAGTATTTT.

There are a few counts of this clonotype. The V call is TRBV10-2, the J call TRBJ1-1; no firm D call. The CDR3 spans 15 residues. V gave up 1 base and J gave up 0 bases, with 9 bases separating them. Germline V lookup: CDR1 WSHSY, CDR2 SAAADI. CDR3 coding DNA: TGCGCCAGCAGTGAGTTTCTCCCGATGAACACTGAAGCTTTCTTT. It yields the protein CASSEFLPMNTEAFF.

Written as DNA, the CDR3 is TGCAGCTTCGCGGGAGGCCCCACAGATACGCAGTATTTT. It translates to CSFAGGPTDTQYF. This chain uses TRBV20-1 with TRBJ2-3; TRBD2 agrees at 8 bases. The CDR3 consists of 13 residues. Germline loops: CDR1 DFQATT, CDR2 SNEGSKA (reference sequence).

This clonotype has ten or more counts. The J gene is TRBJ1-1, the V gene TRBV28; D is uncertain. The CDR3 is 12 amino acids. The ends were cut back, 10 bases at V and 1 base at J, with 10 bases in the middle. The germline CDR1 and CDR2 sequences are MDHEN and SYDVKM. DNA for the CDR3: TGTGCCACCCATTTAGGGAACACTGAAGCTTTCTTT. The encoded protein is CATHLGNTEAFF.

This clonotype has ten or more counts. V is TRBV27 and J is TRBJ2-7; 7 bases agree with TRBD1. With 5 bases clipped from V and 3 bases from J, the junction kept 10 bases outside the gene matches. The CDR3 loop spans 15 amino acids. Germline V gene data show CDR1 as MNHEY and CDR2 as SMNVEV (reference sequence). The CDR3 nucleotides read TGTGCCAGCAGTCTCGCCGCCGGGACAGTCTACGAGCAGTACTTC. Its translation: CASSLAAGTVYEQYF.

CDR3 bases: TGTGCCAGCAGCTTCCCTAGCGGGAGCTACTACGAGCAGTACTTC. Translating it yields CASSFPSGSYYEQYF. The rearrangement joins TRBV7-2 to TRBJ2-7; 10 positions match TRBD2. This CDR3 has 15 residues. With V trimmed by 3 bases and J by 3 bases, 5 bases remained unmatched. The germline gives CDR1 SGHTA, CDR2 FQGNSA.

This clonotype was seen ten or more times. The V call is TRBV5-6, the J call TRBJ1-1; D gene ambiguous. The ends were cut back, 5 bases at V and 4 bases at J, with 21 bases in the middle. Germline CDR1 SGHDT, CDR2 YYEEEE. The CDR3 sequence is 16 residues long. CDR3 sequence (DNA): TGTGCCAGCAGTTATGCGTCGGGTGGTTGGTTCACTGAAGCTTTCTTT. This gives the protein CASSYASGGWFTEAFF.

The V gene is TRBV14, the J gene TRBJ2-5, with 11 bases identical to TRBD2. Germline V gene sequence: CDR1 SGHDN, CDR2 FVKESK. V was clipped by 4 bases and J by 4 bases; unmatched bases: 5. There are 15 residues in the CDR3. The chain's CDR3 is CASSLLTSGRETQYF. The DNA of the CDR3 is TGTGCCAGCAGCCTTCTAACTAGCGGGAGAGAGACCCAGTACTTC.

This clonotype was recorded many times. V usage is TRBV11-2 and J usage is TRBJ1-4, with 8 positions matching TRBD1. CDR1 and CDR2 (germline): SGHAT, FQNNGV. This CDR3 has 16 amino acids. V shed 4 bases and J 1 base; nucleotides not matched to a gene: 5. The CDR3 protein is CASSYGQGRTNEKLFF. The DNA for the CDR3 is TGTGCCAGCAGCTACGGACAGGGCAGAACTAATGAAAAACTGTTTTTT.

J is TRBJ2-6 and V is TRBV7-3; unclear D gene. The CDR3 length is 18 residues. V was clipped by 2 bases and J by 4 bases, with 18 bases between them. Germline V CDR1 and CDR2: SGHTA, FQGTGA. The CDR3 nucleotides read TGTGCCAGCAGCTTAGATGCAGGAACGCCCTCCGGGGCCAACGTCCTGACTTTC. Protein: CASSLDAGTPSGANVLTF.

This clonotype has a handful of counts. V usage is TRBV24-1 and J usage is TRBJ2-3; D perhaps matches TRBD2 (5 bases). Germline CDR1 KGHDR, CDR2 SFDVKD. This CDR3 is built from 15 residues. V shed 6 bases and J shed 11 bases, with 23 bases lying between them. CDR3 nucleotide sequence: TGTGCCACCAGTCCGAACTCGGCGGGTCACGCTATGCAGTATTTT. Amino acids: CATSPNSAGHAMQYF.

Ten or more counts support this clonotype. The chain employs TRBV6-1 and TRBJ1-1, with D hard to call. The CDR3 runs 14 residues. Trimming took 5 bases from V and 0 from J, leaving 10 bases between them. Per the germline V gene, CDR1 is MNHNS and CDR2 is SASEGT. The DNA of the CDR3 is TGTGCCAGCAGTTATCACAGATTGAACACTGAAGCTTTCTTT. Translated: CASSYHRLNTEAFF.

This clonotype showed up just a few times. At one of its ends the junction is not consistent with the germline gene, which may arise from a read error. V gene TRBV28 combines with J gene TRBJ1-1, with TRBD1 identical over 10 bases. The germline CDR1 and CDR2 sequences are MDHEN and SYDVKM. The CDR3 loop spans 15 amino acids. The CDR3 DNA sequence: TGTGCCAGCAGTCCTTGGACAGGGGGGAACACTGAAGCTCTCTTT. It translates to CASSPWTGGNTEALF. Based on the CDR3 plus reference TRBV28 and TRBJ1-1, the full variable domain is DVKVTQSSRYLVKRTGEKVFLECVQDMDHENMFWYRQDPGLGLRLIYFSYDVKMKEKGDIPEGYSVSREKKERFSLILESASTNQTSMYLCASSPWTGGNTEALFGQGTRLTVV.

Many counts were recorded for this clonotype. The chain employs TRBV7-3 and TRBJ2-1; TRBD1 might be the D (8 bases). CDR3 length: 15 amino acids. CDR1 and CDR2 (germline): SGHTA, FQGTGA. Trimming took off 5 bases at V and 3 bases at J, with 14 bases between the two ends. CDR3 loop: CASSEQGGYYNEQFF. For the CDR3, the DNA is TGTGCCAGCAGCGAACAGGGGGGGTACTACAATGAGCAGTTCTTC.

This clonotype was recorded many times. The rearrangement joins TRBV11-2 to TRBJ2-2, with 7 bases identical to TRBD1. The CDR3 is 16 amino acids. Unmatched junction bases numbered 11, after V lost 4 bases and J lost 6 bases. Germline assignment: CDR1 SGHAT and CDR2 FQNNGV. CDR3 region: CASSSPSTGSPGELFF. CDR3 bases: TGTGCCAGCAGCTCCCCATCGACAGGGTCCCCCGGGGAGCTGTTTTTT.

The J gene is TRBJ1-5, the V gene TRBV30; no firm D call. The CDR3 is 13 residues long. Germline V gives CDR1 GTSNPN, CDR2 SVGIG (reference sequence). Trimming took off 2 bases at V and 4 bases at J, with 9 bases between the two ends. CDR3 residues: CAWSYSGNQPQHF. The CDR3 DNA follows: TGTGCCTGGAGTTATTCGGGGAATCAGCCCCAGCATTTT. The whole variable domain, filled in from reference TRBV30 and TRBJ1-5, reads SQTIHQWPATLVQPVGSPLSLECTVEGTSNPNLYWYRQAAGRGLQLLFYSVGIGQISSEVPQNLSASRPQDRQFILSSKKLLLSDSGFYLCAWSYSGNQPQHFGDGTRLSIL.

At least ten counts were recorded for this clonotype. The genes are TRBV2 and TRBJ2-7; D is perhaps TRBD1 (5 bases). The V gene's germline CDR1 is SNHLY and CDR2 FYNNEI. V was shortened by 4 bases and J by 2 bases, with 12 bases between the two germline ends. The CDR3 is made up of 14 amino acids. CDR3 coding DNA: TGTGCCAGCAGTGTATGGCAGGGCCCCTACGAGCAGTACTTC. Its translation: CASSVWQGPYEQYF.